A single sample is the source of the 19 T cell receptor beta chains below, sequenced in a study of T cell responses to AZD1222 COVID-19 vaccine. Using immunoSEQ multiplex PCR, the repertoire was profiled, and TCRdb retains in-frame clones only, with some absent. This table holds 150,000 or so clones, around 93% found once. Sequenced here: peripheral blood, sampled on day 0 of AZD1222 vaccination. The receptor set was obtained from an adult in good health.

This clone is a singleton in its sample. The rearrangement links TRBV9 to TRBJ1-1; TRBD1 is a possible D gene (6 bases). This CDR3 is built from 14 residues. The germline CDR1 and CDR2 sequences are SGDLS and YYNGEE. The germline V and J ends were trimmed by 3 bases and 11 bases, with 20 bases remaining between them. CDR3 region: CASSGGPQGHRAFF. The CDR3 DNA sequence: TGTGCCAGCAGCGGAGGCCCCCAGGGACATAGGGCTTTCTTT.

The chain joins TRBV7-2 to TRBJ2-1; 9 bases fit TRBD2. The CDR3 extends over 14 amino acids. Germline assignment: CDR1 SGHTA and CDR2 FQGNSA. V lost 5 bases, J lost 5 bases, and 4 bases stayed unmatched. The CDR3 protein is CASSILAGDNEQFF. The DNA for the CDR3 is TGTGCCAGCAGCATCTTAGCGGGGGACAATGAGCAGTTCTTC.

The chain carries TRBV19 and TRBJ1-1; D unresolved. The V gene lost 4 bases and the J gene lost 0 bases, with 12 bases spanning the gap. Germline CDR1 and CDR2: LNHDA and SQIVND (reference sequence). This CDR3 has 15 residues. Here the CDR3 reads CASSKGTIMNTEAFF. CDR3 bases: TGTGCCAGTAGTAAGGGAACGATCATGAACACTGAAGCTTTCTTT. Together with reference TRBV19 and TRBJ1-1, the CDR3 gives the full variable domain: DGGITQSPKYLFRKEGQNVTLSCEQNLNHDAMYWYRQDPGQGLRLIYYSQIVNDFQKGDIAEGYSVSREKKESFPLTVTSAQKNPTAFYLCASSKGTIMNTEAFFGQGTRLTVV.

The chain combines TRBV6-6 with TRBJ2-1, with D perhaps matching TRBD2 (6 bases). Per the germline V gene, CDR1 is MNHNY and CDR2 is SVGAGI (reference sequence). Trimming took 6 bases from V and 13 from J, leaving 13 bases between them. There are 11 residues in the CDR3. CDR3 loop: CASSSGLGQFF. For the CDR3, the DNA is TGTGCCAGCAGCTCGGGACTGGGACAGTTCTTC.

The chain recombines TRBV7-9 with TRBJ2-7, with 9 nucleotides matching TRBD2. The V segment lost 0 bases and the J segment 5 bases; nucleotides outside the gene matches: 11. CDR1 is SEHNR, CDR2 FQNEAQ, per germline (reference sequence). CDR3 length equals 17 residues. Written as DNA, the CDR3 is TGTGCCAGCAGCTTAGCGTTTAGCGGGAGTTTTTTCCACGAGCAGTACTTC. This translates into CASSLAFSGSFFHEQYF.

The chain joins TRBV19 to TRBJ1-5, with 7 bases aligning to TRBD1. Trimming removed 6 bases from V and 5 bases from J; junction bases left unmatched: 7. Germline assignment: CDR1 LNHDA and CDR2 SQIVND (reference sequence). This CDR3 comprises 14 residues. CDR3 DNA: TGTGCCAGTAGCACTGACAGGGAGCATCAGCCCCAGCATTTT. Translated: CASSTDREHQPQHF.

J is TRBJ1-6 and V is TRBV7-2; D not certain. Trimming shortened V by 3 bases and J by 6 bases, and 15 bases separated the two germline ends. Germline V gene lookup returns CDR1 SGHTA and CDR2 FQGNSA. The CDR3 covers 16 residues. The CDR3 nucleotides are TGTGCCAGCAGCTTCTCCTTTGGGGTCGGTAATTCACCCCTCCACTTT. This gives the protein CASSFSFGVGNSPLHF.

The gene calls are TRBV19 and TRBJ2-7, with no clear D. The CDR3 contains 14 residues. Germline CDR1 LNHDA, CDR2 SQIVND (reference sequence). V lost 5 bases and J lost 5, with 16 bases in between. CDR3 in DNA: TGTGCCAGTAGTCCCTACCCCCGTCGGGACGAGCAGTACTTC. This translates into CASSPYPRRDEQYF.

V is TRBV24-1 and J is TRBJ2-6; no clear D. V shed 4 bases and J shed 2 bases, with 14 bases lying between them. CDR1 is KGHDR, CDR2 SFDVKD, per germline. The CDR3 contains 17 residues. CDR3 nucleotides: TGTGCCACCAGTGACGGGCTAGGGCTAGCTGGGGCCAACGTCCTGACTTTC. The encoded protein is CATSDGLGLAGANVLTF.

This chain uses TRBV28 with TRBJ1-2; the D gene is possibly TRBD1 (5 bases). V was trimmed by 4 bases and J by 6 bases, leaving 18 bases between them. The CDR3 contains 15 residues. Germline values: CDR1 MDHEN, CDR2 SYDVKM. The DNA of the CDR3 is TGTGCCAGCAGTTCTCCGGGACCGACCCCTGATGGCTACACCTTC. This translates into CASSSPGPTPDGYTF.

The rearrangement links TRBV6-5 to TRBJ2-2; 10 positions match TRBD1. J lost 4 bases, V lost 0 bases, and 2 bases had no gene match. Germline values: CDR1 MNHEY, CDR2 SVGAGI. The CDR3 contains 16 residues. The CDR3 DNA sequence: TGTGCCAGCAGTTACTCGGGACAGGGGTTCACCGGGGAGCTGTTTTTT. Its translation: CASSYSGQGFTGELFF.

The CDR3 nucleotides read TGTGCCAGCAGTCCCCCCTCGGGACAGCCCTATGGCTACACCTTC. It yields the protein CASSPPSGQPYGYTF. This sequence joins TRBV28 and TRBJ1-2, with 7 bases matching TRBD1. V was pared by 5 bases and J by 4 bases, with 10 bases of the junction left unmatched. There are 15 residues in the CDR3. The V gene's germline CDR1 is MDHEN and CDR2 SYDVKM.

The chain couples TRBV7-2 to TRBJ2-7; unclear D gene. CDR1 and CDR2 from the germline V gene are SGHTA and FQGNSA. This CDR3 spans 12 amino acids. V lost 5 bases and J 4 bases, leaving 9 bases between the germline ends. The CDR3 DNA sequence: TGTGCCAGCAGCATGATACCGTACGAGCAGTACTTC. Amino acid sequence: CASSMIPYEQYF. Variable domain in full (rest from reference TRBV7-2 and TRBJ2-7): GAGVSQSPSNKVTEKGKDVELRCDPISGHTALYWYRQSLGQGLEFLIYFQGNSAPDKSGLPSDRFSAERTGGSVSTLTIQRTQQEDSAVYLCASSMIPYEQYFGPGTRLTVT.

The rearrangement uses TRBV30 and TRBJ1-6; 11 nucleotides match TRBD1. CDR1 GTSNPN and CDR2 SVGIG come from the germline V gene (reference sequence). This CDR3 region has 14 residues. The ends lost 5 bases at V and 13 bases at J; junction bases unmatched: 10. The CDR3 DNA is TGTGCCTGGTTACCTGGACAGGGGGCAAGCCCCCTCCACTTT. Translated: CAWLPGQGASPLHF.

The chain's CDR3 is CASSEYKRGNTEAFF. The CDR3 bases are TGTGCCAGCAGTGAATATAAAAGGGGAAACACTGAAGCTTTCTTT. V usage is TRBV25-1 and J usage is TRBJ1-1, with a weak D call TRBD1 (5 bases). Trimming removed 0 bases from V and 2 bases from J, with 10 bases in between. The CDR3 loop spans 15 amino acids. Germline V CDR1 and CDR2: MGHDK, SYGVNS.

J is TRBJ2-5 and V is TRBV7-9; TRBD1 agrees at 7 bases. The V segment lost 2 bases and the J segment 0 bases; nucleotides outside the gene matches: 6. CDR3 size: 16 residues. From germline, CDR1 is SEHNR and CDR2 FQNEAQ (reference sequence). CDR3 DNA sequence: TGTGCCAGCAGCTTACGACAGGGAGCGGACCAAGAGACCCAGTACTTC. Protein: CASSLRQGADQETQYF. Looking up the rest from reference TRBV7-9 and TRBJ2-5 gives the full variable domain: DTGVSQNPRHKITKRGQNVTFRCDPISEHNRLYWYRQTLGQGPEFLTYFQNEAQLEKSRLLSDRFSAERPKGSFSTLEIQRTEQGDSAMYLCASSLRQGADQETQYFGPGTRLLVL.

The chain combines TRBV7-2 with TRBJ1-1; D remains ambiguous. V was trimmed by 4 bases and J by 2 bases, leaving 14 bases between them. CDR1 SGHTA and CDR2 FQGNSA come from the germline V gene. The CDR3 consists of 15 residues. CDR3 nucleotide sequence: TGTGCCAGCAGCTCTCTTCCACTCTATAACACTGAAGCTTTCTTT. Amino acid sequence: CASSSLPLYNTEAFF. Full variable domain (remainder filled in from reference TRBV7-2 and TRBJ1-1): GAGVSQSPSNKVTEKGKDVELRCDPISGHTALYWYRQSLGQGLEFLIYFQGNSAPDKSGLPSDRFSAERTGGSVSTLTIQRTQQEDSAVYLCASSSLPLYNTEAFFGQGTRLTVV.

CDR3 sequence: CASSFPGTNTHKSVVVAFF. The CDR3 bases are TGTGCCAGCAGTTTTCCCGGGACAAATACCCACAAAAGCGTCGTTGTAGCTTTCTTT. This sequence joins TRBV28 and TRBJ1-1; a possible D gene is TRBD1 (6 bases). Trimming cost V 3 bases and J 10 bases, with 33 bases left between them. The CDR3 runs to 19 residues. CDR1 MDHEN and CDR2 SYDVKM come from the germline V gene.

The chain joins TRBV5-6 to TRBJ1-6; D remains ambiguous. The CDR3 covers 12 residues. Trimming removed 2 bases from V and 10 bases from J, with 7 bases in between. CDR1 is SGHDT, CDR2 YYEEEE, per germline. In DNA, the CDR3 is TGTGCCAGCAGCTTCTTGAAGTCACCCCTCCACTTT. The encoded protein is CASSFLKSPLHF.